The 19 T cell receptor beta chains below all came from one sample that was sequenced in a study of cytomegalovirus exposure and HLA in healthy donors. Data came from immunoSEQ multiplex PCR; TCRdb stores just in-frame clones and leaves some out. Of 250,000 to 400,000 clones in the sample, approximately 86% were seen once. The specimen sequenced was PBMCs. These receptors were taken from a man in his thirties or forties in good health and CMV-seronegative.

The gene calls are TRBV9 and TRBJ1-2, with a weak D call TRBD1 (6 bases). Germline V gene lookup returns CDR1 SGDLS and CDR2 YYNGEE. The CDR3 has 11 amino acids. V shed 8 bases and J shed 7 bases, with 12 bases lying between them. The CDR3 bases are TGTGCCAGTAATACAGGGACTGGCTACACCTTC. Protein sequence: CASNTGTGYTF.

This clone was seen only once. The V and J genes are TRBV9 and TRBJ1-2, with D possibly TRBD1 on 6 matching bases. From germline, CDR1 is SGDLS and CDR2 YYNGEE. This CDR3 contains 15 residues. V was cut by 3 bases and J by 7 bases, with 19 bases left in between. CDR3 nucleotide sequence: TGTGCCAGCAGCGCCACCTCCGTGGGGGCAAGTGGCTACACCTTC. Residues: CASSATSVGASGYTF.

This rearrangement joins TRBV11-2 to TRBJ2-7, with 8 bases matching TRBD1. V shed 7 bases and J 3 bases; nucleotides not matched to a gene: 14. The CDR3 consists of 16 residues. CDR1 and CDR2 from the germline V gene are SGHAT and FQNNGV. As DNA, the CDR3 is TGTGCCAGCATAGGGGCGGGCAGGGGGCCTAACTACGAGCAGTACTTC. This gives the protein CASIGAGRGPNYEQYF.

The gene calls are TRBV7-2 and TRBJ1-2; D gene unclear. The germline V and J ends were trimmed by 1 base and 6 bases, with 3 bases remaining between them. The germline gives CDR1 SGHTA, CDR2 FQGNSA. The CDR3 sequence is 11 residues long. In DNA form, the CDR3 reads TGTGCCAGCAGCTTAGGAGATGGCTACACCTTC. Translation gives CASSLGDGYTF.

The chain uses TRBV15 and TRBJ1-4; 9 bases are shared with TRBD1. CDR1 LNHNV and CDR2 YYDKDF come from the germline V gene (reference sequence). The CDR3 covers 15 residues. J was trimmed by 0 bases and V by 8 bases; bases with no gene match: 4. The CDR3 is CATSRDRATNEKLFF. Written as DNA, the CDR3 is TGTGCCACCTCCCGGGACAGGGCAACTAATGAAAAACTGTTTTTT.

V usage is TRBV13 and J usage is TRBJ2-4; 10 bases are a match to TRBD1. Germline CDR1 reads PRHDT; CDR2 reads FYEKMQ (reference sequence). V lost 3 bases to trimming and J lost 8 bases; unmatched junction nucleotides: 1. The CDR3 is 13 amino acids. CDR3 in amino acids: CASSFGQGDIQYF. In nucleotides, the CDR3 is TGTGCCAGCAGCTTTGGACAGGGGGACATTCAGTACTTC.

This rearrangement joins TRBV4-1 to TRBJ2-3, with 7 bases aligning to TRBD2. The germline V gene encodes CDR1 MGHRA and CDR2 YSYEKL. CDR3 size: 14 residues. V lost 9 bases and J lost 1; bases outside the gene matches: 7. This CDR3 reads CASRRLAGTDTQYF. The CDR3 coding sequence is TGCGCCAGTAGACGACTAGCCGGCACAGATACGCAGTATTTT.

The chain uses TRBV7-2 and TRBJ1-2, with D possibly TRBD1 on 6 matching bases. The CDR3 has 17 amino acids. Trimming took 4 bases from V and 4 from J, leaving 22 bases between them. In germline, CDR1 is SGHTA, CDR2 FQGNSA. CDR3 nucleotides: TGTGCCAGCAGCTCGATCCCGGGACAAGGGGGTAGCTATGGCTACACCTTC. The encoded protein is CASSSIPGQGGSYGYTF. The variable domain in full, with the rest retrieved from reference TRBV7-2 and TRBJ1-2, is GAGVSQSPSNKVTEKGKDVELRCDPISGHTALYWYRQSLGQGLEFLIYFQGNSAPDKSGLPSDRFSAERTGGSVSTLTIQRTQQEDSAVYLCASSSIPGQGGSYGYTFGSGTRLTVV.

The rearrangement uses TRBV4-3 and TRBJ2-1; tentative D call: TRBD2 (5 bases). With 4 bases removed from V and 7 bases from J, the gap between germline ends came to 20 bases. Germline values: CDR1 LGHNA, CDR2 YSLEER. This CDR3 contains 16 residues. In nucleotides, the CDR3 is TGCGCCAGCAGCCCGCGGGCCAGCGGACCATTAAATGAGCAGTTCTTC. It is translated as CASSPRASGPLNEQFF.

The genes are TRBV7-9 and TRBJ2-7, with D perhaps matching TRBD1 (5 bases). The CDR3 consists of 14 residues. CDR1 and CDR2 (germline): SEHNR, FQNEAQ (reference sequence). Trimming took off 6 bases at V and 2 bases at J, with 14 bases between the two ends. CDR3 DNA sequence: TGTGCCAGCAGTAGGTCAGGGCCCCCCTACGAGCAGTACTTC. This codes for CASSRSGPPYEQYF.

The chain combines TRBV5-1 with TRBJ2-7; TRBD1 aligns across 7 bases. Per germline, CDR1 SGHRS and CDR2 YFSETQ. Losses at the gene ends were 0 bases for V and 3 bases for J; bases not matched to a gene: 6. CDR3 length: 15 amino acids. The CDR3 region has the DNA TGCGCCAGCAGCTTGGGGGACAGCACAGTCTACGAGCAGTACTTC. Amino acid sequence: CASSLGDSTVYEQYF.

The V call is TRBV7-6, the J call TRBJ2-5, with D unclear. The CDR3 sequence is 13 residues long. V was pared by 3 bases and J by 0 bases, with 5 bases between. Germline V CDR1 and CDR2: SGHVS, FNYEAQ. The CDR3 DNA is TGTGCCAGCAGCTTGGAGTACCAAGAGACCCAGTACTTC. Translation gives CASSLEYQETQYF.

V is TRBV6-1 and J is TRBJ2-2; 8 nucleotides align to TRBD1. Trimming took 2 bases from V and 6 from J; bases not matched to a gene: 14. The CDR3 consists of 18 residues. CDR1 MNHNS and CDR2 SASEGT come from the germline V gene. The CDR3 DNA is TGTGCCAGCAGTGAAAGGCGGCAGGGGGCTATTAGATCCGGGGAGCTGTTTTTT. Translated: CASSERRQGAIRSGELFF.

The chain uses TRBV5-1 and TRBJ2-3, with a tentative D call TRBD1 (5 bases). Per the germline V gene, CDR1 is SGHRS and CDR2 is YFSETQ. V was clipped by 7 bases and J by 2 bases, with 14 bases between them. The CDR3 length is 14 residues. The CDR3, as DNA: TGCGCCAGCGGTTCAGGGCCGTACACAGATACGCAGTATTTT. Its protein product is CASGSGPYTDTQYF.

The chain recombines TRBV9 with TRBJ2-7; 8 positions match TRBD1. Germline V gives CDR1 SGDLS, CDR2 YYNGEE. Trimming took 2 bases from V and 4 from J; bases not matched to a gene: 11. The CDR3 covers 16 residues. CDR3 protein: CASSVTSGTGQYEQYF. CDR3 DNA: TGTGCCAGCAGCGTTACTTCCGGGACAGGCCAATACGAGCAGTACTTC.

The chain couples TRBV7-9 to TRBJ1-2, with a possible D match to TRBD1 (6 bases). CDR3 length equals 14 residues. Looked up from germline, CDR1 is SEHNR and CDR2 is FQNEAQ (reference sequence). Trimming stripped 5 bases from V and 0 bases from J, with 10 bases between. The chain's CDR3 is CASSLRQANYGYTF. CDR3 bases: TGTGCCAGCAGCCTTCGACAGGCTAACTATGGCTACACCTTC.

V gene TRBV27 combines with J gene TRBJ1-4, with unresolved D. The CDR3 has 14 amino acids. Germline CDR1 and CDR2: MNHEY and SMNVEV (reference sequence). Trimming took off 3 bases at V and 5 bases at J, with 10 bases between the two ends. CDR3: CASSLNTGNEKLFF. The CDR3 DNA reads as TGTGCCAGCAGTTTGAACACCGGGAATGAAAAACTGTTTTTT.

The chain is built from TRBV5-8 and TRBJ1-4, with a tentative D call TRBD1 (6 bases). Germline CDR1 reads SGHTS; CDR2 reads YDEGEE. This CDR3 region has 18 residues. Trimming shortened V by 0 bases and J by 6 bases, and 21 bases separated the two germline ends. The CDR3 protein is CASSLAKAGGAHHEKLFF. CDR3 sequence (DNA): TGTGCCAGCAGCTTGGCTAAGGCGGGGGGGGCGCATCATGAAAAACTGTTTTTT.

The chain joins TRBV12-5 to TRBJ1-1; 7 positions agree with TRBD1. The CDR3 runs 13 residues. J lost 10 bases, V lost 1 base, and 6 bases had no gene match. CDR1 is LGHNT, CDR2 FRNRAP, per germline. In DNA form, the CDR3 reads TGTGCTAGTGGTTTGGGTACAGGGGATTCAGCTTTCTTT. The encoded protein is CASGLGTGDSAFF.